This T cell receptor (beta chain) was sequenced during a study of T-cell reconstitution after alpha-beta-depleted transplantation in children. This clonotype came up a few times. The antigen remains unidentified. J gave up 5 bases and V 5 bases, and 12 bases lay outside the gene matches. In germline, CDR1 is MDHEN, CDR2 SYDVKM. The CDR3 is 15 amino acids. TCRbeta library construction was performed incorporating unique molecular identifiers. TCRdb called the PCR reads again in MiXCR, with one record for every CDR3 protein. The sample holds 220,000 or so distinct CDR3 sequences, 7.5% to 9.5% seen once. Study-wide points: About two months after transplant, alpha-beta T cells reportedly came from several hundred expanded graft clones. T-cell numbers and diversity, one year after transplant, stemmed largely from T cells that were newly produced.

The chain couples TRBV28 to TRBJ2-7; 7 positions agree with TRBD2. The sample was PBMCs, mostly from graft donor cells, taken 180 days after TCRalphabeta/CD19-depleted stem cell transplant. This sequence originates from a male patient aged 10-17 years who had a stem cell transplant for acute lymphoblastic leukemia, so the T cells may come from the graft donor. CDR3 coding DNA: TGTGCCAGCAGTCCCTGGTTTGCGGGACTAAACGAGCAGTACTTC. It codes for CASSPWFAGLNEQYF.